The rows below give T cell receptor beta chains drawn from one sample of a study of technical replicates of blood from a few donors. Sequencing was performed with immunoSEQ multiplex PCR; in TCRdb, only in-frame clones are kept and a portion is missing. In the table there are more than 75,000 clones, 80% to 90% of which are singletons. The source material was PBMCs. The receptors here all came from a human donor in good health. Some clones in this sample may be carry-over from other donors' samples. The CDR3 runs from the conserved cysteine through the conserved F or W. D genes are given only for firm matches. The size of a clone is reported for some rows only, either as once, few or many, or as a class for expanded clones.

>-|-|TRBJ1-1|TRBV12-5
CASGLVQAEAFF
TGTGCTAGTGGTTTGGTACAGGCAGAAGCTTTCTTT
>-|-|TRBJ1-1|TRBV6-4
CASSAGQNTEAFF
TGTGCCAGCAGTGCGGGACAAAACACTGAAGCTTTCTTT
>-|-|TRBJ2-7|TRBV29-1
CSVVPSGTYEQYF
TGCAGCGTTGTACCCAGCGGTACCTACGAGCAGTACTTC
>TRBD2|-|TRBJ2-1|TRBV27
CASSLTYAGGEQFF
TGTGCCAGCAGTTTAACATACGCGGGAGGTGAGCAGTTCTTC
>-|-|TRBJ1-3|TRBV27
CASTAGGTGNTIYF
TGTGCCAGCACCGCCGGGGGGACTGGAAACACCATATATTTT
>TRBD1|-|TRBJ1-5|TRBV7-2
CASSPRTGFYSNQPQHF
TGTGCCAGCAGCCCTAGGACAGGCTTTTATAGCAATCAGCCCCAGCATTTT
>-|-|TRBJ1-2|TRBV9
CASSVGPANYGYTF
TGTGCCAGCAGCGTAGGTCCAGCTAACTATGGCTACACCTTC
>-|-|TRBJ2-1|TRBV7-9
CASTPSIPYNEQFF
TGTGCCAGCACCCCATCCATCCCATACAATGAGCAGTTCTTC
>TRBD1|-|TRBJ1-5|TRBV5-1
CASSLQGGNQPQHF
TGCGCCAGCAGCCTACAGGGGGGCAATCAGCCCCAGCATTTT
>-|-|TRBJ1-5|TRBV21-1
CASSPPLRQKKGNQPQHF
TGTGCCAGCAGCCCTCCACTACGACAGAAGAAGGGCAATCAGCCCCAGCATTTT
>-|-|TRBJ1-2|TRBV18
CASSIDTYGYTF
TGTGCCAGCTCAATAGACACCTATGGCTACACCTTC
>-|-|TRBJ2-2|TRBV6-4
CASSPQGRGDGELFF
TGTGCCAGCAGTCCCCAGGGAAGGGGTGACGGGGAGCTGTTTTTT
>TRBD2|-|TRBJ2-5|TRBV9
CASSPRPAGAQETQYF
TGTGCCAGCAGCCCGAGGCCAGCGGGGGCCCAAGAGACCCAGTACTTC
>-|-|TRBJ2-3|TRBV7-7
CASSLFSPLCTDTQYF
TGTGCCAGCAGCTTATTCAGTCCCTTGTGCACAGATACGCAGTATTTT
>TRBD2|-|TRBJ2-3|TRBV14
CASSPMRAGVSTDTQYF
TGTGCCAGCAGCCCCATGCGGGCGGGAGTCAGCACAGATACGCAGTATTTT
>-|-|TRBJ2-1|TRBV10-2
CASSFLETYNEQFF
TGCGCCAGCAGTTTTTTAGAAACGTACAATGAGCAGTTCTTC
>TRBD1|-|TRBJ2-1|TRBV29-1
CSVGNRGTHNEQFF
TGCAGCGTTGGGAACAGGGGGACACACAATGAGCAGTTCTTC
>TRBD2|-|TRBJ2-3|TRBV10-3
CAISGGAGGPGDTQYF
TGTGCCATCAGTGGGGGAGCGGGGGGGCCTGGAGATACGCAGTATTTT
>-|-|TRBJ1-2|TRBV11-2
CASSLDPTAKYGYTF
TGTGCCAGCAGCTTAGATCCAACAGCCAAATATGGCTACACCTTC
>-|-|TRBJ2-7|TRBV9
CASSAPGFPYEQYF
TGTGCCAGCAGCGCCCCAGGGTTCCCCTACGAGCAGTACTTC
>TRBD1|-|TRBJ2-7|TRBV5-1
CASSFFGDSAYEQYF
TGCGCCAGCAGCTTTTTTGGGGACAGTGCCTACGAGCAGTACTTC
>TRBD1|-|TRBJ2-7|TRBV5-6
CASSFRDRAYEQYF
TGTGCCAGCAGCTTCCGGGACAGGGCTTACGAGCAGTACTTC
>TRBD1|-|TRBJ1-3|TRBV27
CASSSTPDRRRNTIYF
TGTGCCAGCAGTTCCACCCCGGACAGGCGGCGAAACACCATATATTTT
>-|-|TRBJ2-5|TRBV7-8
CASSKIVQETQYF
TGTGCCAGCAGCAAAATAGTTCAAGAGACCCAGTACTTC
>TRBD1|-|TRBJ2-2|TRBV7-9
CASSGRTGYNTGELFF
TGTGCCAGCAGCGGACGGACAGGGTATAACACCGGGGAGCTGTTTTTT
>-|-|TRBJ1-2|TRBV7-8
CASSLVGDGLYGYTF
TGTGCCAGCAGCTTAGTGGGCGATGGGCTTTATGGCTACACCTTC
>-|once|TRBJ2-2|TRBV7-2
CASSLPTDTGELFF
TGTGCCAGCAGCTTACCCACAGACACCGGGGAGCTGTTTTTT
>-|once|TRBJ1-2|TRBV7-2
CASSQGQGPLGYTF
TGTGCCAGCAGCCAAGGGCAGGGGCCCTTGGGCTACACCTTC
>-|-|TRBJ2-1|TRBV7-9
CASSPRDTSSYNEQFF
TGTGCCAGCAGCCCCCGGGACACAAGCTCCTACAATGAGCAGTTCTTC
>TRBD2|-|TRBJ2-4|TRBV5-4
CASSFSGGEKQYF
TGTGCCAGCAGCTTCAGCGGGGGCGAGAAACAGTACTTC
>-|-|TRBJ2-2|TRBV6-5
CASSYSHKANTGELFF
TGTGCCAGCAGTTACTCGCACAAAGCGAACACCGGGGAGCTGTTTTTT
>TRBD1|-|TRBJ2-1|TRBV18
CASSRTGTGLYNEQFF
TGTGCCAGCTCGCGTACCGGGACAGGGCTCTACAATGAGCAGTTCTTC
>TRBD1|few|TRBJ2-7|TRBV5-5
CASSRTGGADEQYF
TGTGCCAGCAGCAGAACAGGGGGCGCAGACGAGCAGTACTTC
>TRBD1|-|TRBJ1-1|TRBV19
CASSSRQGTEAFF
TGTGCCAGTAGTTCGCGACAGGGCACTGAAGCTTTCTTT
>TRBD1|-|TRBJ1-5|TRBV19
CASSTTGGSNQPQHF
TGTGCCAGTAGTACGACAGGGGGTAGCAATCAGCCCCAGCATTTT
>TRBD2|-|TRBJ2-7|TRBV19
CASSLSLAGYEQYF
TGTGCCAGTAGTCTCTCGCTAGCGGGCTACGAGCAGTACTTC
>TRBD1|-|TRBJ2-5|TRBV30
CAWRVTGTGWETQYF
TGTGCCTGGAGAGTCACCGGGACAGGCTGGGAGACCCAGTACTTC
>-|-|TRBJ2-7|TRBV29-1
CSVEEREPYEQYF
TGCAGCGTTGAGGAACGGGAGCCCTACGAGCAGTACTTC
>-|-|TRBJ1-4|TRBV4-2
CASSDVERNEKLFF
TGTGCCAGCAGCGATGTGGAGCGGAATGAAAAACTGTTTTTT
>TRBD1|-|TRBJ1-2|TRBV18
CASSPPISTGGGIGYTF
TGTGCCAGCTCACCACCTATATCGACAGGGGGCGGAATCGGCTACACCTTC
>TRBD1|-|TRBJ1-2|TRBV25-1
CASSPDRGLSGYTF
TGTGCCAGCAGTCCGGACAGGGGGCTTAGTGGCTACACCTTC
>-|-|TRBJ2-3|TRBV4-1
CASSQDSGLDTQYF
TGCGCCAGCAGCCAAGATTCCGGGTTAGATACGCAGTATTTT
>TRBD1|few|TRBJ2-1|TRBV5-1
CASSLGDRVNEQFF
TGCGCCAGCAGCTTGGGAGACAGGGTCAATGAGCAGTTCTTC